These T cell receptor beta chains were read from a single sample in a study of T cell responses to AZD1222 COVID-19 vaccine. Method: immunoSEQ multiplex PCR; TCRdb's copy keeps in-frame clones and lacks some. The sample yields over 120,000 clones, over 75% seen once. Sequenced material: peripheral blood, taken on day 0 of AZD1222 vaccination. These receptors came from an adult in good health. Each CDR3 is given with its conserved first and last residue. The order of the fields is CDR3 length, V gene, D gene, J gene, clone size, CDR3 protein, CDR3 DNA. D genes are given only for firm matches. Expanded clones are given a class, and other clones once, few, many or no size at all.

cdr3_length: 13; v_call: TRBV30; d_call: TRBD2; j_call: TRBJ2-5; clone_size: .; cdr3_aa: CAWSPTSPETQYF; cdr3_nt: TGTGCCTGGAGTCCGACTAGCCCTGAGACCCAGTACTTC
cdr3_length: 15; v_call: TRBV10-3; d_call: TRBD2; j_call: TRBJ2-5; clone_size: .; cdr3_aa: CAISESGTRGETQYF; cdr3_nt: TGTGCCATCAGTGAGTCCGGGACTAGGGGGGAGACCCAGTACTTC
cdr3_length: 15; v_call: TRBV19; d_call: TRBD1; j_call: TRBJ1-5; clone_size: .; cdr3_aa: CASMAGTGDSQPQHF; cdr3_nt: TGCGCCAGTATGGCCGGGACAGGGGACAGTCAGCCCCAGCATTTT
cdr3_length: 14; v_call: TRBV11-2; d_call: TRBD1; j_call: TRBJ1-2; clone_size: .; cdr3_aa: CASSSSGGLGGYTF; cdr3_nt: TGTGCCAGCAGCTCCTCAGGGGGCTTAGGCGGCTACACCTTC
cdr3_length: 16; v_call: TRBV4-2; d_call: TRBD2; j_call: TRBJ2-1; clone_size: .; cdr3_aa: CASSQGVQREGYEQFF; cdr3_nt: TGTGCCAGCAGCCAAGGGGTCCAGCGGGAGGGCTATGAGCAGTTCTTC
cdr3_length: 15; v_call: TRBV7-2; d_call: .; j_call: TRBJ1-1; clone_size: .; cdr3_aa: CASSLEPGAYTEAFF; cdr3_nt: TGTGCCAGCAGCTTAGAACCAGGGGCGTACACTGAAGCTTTCTTT
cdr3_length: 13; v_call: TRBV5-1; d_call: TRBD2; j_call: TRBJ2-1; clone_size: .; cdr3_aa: CASSLAGLDEQFF; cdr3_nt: TGCGCCAGCAGCCTAGCGGGGTTGGATGAGCAGTTCTTC
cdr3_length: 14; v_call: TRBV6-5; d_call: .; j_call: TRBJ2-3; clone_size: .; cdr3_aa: CASSPGGKPDTQYF; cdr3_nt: TGTGCCAGCAGCCCCGGAGGCAAACCAGATACGCAGTATTTT
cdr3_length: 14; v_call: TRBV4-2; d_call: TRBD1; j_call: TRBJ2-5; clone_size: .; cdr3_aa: CASSRDRGGETQYF; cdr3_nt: TGTGCCAGCAGCCGAGACAGGGGAGGAGAGACCCAGTACTTC
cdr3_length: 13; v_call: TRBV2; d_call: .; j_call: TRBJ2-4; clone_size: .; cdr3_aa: CASSRDAKNIQYF; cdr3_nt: TGTGCCAGCAGTAGGGATGCCAAAAACATTCAGTACTTC
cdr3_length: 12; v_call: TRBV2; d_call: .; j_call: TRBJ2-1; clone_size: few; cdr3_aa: CASSERTNEQFF; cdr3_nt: TGTGCCAGCAGTGAAAGGACGAATGAGCAGTTCTTC
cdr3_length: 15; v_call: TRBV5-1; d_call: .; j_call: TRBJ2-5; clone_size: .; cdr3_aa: CASSSLGQGQETQYF; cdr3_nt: TGCGCCAGCAGCTCTTTGGGGCAAGGCCAAGAGACCCAGTACTTC
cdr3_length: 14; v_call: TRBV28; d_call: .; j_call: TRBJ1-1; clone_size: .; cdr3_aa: CASSFKEGGTGAFF; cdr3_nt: TGTGCCAGCAGCTTTAAAGAAGGGGGGACTGGTGCTTTCTTT
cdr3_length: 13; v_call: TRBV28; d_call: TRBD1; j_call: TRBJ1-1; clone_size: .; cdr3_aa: CASSSDRETEAFF; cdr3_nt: TGTGCCAGCAGTTCGGACAGGGAAACTGAAGCTTTCTTT
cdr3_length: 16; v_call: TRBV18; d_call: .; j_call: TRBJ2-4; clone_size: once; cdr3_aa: CASSLGIGPVKNIQYF; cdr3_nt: TGTGCCAGCTCCCTAGGTATCGGACCTGTCAAAAACATTCAGTACTTC
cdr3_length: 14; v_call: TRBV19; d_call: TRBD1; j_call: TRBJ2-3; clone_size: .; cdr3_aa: CASSIMGTEDTQYF; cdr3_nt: TGTGCCAGTAGTATAATGGGGACAGAAGATACGCAGTATTTT
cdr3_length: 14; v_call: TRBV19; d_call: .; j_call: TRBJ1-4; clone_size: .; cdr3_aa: CASSPGGPNEKLFF; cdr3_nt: TGTGCCAGTAGTCCTGGCGGACCTAATGAAAAACTGTTTTTT
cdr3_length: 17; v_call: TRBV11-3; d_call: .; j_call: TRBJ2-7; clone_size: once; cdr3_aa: CARTPAGRPAGTYEQYF; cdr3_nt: TGTGCCCGCACCCCCGCCGGCCGGCCGGCGGGGACCTACGAGCAGTACTTC
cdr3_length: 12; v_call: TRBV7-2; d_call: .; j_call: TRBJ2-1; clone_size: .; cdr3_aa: CASSFGTFEQFF; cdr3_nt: TGTGCCAGCAGCTTTGGGACTTTCGAGCAGTTCTTC
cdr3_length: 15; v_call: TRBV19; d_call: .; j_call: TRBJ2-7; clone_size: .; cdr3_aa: CASSISGRDINEQYF; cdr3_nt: TGTGCCAGCAGCATCTCCGGGCGGGATATCAACGAGCAGTACTTC
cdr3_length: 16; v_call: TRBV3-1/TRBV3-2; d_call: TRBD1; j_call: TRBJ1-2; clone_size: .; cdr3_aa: CASSQAGAGGLNGYTF; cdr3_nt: TGTGCCAGCAGCCAAGCAGGCGCAGGGGGCTTGAATGGCTACACCTTC
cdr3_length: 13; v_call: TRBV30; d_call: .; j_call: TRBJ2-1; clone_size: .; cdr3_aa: CAWSVLSWNEQFF; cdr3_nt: TGTGCCTGGAGTGTACTTAGCTGGAATGAGCAGTTCTTC
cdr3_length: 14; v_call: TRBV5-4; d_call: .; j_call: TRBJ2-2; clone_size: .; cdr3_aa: CASSLAGSGGELFF; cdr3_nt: TGTGCCAGCAGCTTGGCTGGAAGCGGCGGGGAGCTGTTTTTT
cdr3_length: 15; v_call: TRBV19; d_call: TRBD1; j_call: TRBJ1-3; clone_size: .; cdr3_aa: CASLQGANSGNTIYF; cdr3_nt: TGTGCCAGTTTACAGGGGGCCAATTCTGGAAACACCATATATTTT
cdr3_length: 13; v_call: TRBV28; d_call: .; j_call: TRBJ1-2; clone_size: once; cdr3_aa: CASRSPGEYGYTF; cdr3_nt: TGTGCCAGCAGATCGCCAGGGGAGTATGGCTACACCTTC
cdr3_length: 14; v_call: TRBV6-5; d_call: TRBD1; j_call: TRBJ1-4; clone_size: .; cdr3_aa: CAVKGAATNEKLFF; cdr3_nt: TGTGCCGTCAAGGGGGCGGCAACTAATGAAAAACTGTTTTTT
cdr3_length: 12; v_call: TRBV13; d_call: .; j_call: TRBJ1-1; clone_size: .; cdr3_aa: CASSPLFTEAFF; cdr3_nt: TGTGCCAGCAGCCCCCTTTTCACTGAAGCTTTCTTT
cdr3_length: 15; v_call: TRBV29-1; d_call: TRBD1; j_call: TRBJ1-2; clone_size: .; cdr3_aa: CSVEQWDSFFYGYTF; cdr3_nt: TGCAGCGTTGAACAGTGGGACAGCTTTTTTTATGGCTACACCTTC
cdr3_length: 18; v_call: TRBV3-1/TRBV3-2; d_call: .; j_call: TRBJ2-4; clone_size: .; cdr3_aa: CASSQSALFFLAKNIQYF; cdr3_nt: TGTGCCAGCAGCCAAAGTGCACTCTTCTTTCTAGCCAAAAACATTCAGTACTTC